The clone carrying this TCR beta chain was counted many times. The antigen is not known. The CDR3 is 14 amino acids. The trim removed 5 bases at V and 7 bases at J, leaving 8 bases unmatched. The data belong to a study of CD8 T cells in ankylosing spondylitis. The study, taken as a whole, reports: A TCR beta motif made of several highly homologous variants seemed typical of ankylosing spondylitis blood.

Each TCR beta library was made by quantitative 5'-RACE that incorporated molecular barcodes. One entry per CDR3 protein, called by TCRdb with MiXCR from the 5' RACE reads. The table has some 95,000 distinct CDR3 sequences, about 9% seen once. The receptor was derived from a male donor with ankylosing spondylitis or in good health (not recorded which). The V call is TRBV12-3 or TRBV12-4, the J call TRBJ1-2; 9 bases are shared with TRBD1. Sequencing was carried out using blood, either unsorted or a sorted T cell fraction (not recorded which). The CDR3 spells CASSLGQGFGGYTF. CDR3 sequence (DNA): TGTGCCAGCAGTCTCGGACAGGGGTTCGGTGGCTACACCTTC.